This TCR beta chain was identified in a study of Graves' ophthalmopathy and Graves' hyperthyroidism listed by TCRdb under 2018. Concerning the study at large: Peripheral blood was collected at initial diagnosis, before any treatment. T-cell repertoires of thyroid tissue and blood were compared in over 5 hyperthyroidism patients. For independent validation, a separate cohort was made up of 18 to 20 hyperthyroidism patients plus 17 patients who later progressed from hyperthyroidism to ophthalmopathy. After sampling, hyperthyroidism patients received methimazole starting at 30 mg daily, and ophthalmopathy patients received high-dose intravenous methylprednisolone. In total, 135 blood samples were TCR-sequenced: 43 ophthalmopathy, roughly 80 hyperthyroidism and around 17 hyperthyroidism-to-ophthalmopathy patients. To explore V-J signatures distinguishing ophthalmopathy from hyperthyroidism, a discovery set of about 99 patients (fewer than 45 ophthalmopathy, 57 stable hyperthyroidism) was enrolled. The study used signatures of the TCR beta repertoire to tell Graves' ophthalmopathy apart from Graves' hyperthyroidism and to predict which patients would progress to ophthalmopathy. Study-level results and caveats: Among expanded thyroid clonotypes with frequency above 0.001, most also showed up in blood, which suggests that blood repertoires may reflect the thyroid immune response. No statistical method was used to set the sample size in advance, and the investigators knew which group each participant was assigned to. In cross-validation, the 13-signature model distinguished ophthalmopathy from stable hyperthyroidism with around 90% sensitivity and 81.08% specificity, while in the test set the corresponding values were 80% and 75%. In validation, the model predicted ophthalmopathy progression with about 71% sensitivity and 72.22% specificity; more than ten predicted patients were CT-confirmed with GO in a median of about 6.2 months.

This clonotype was observed many times. Its antigen has not been determined. Within one base of it there is no much larger clone, and no base qualities were kept. For repertoire sequencing, the TCR beta CDR3 regions were amplified from RNA transcripts. The first round was an RT-PCR using HTBI primers with the Qiagen OneStep RT-PCR kit, and this first round was followed by a second-round multiplex PCR, then size selection and purification. Libraries were sequenced paired-end with 100 bp reads on an Illumina HiSeq2000. As for the original processing: SOAPnuke was used to process the reads, removing any read that contained adapters or uncalled bases, had a mean Phred below 15, or lacked an exact match to the constant primer or identifier. High-quality paired reads were merged with COPE v1.2.5. Clonotypes were defined as unique nucleotide sequences and were aligned to IMGT TRB V, D and J references using MiTCR v1.1. The analysis was limited to V-J combinations with a frequency above 0.0001, which together covered more than 98% of repertoires. For each V-J combination, a TCR clonal expansion and chaos score was defined as F50 clonal expansion divided by the chaos observed in the TCRdist matrix. Welch's t-statistics and random forest were used to reduce features to about a dozen V-J combinations, which were fed into a naive Bayes classifier. Thyroid-blood repertoire similarity was quantified with the Morisita-Horn index. In-frame beta chains were kept once TCRdb had trimmed the public reads at Q25 with fastp and called clones with MiXCR. Rows with a matching CDR3 protein are joined into one entry that keeps the most common DNA and genes. For this entry, the V and J calls and clone size follow TCRdb and not the study's own pipeline. This sample gives roughly 350,000 distinct CDR3 sequences in total; 17% of them show up just once. The ten largest account for roughly 2.3% of the sample.

Stable hyperthyroidism was defined as no progression to ophthalmopathy within 18 months of follow-up. Hyperthyroidism patients were newly diagnosed, were aged 18 to 65 years, and had a disease duration under 2 months. Patients with other autoimmune diseases, uncontrolled infections, pregnancy or lactation were excluded. Clinical symptoms, serum thyroxine, TRAb, thyroid ultrasound and orbital computed tomography were used for diagnosis. Using Ficoll-Paque density gradient centrifugation, PBMCs were isolated from less than 13 ml of fresh peripheral blood. Total RNA was extracted with Trizol reagent and quality-checked on an Agilent 2100 Bioanalyzer. Material for sequencing was peripheral blood. This TCR came from an adult woman with stable Graves' hyperthyroidism.

The CDR3 protein: CASRPDTNYGYTF. The DNA sequence is TGTGCCAGCAGACCCGACACCAACTATGGCTACACCTTC. This receptor chain uses TRBV6-1 and TRBJ1-2, with an unclear D gene assignment. Trimming costs V 6 bases and J 2 bases, and their ends lie 10 bases apart. From the germline V gene, CDR1 is MNHNS and CDR2 is SASEGT. From its cysteine to its phenylalanine, the CDR3 spans 13 amino acids. Here the CDR3 DNA is all that survives: 39 bases in frame from base 1.